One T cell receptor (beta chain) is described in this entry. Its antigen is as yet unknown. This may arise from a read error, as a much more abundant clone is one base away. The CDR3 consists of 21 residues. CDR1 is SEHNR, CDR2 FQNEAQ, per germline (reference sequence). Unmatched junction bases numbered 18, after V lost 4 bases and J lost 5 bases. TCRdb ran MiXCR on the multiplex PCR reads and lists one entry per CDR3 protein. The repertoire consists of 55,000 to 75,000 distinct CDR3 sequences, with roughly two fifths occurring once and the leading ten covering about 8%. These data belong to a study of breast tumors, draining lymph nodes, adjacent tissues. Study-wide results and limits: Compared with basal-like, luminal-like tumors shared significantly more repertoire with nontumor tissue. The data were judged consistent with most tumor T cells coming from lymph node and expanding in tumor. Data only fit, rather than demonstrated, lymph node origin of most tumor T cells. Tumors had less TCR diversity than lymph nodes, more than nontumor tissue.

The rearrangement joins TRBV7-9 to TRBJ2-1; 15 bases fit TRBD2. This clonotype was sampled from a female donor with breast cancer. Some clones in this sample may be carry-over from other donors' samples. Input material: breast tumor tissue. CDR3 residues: CASSSSGTSGRPLPIHNEQFF. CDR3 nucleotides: TGTGCCAGCAGCTCGTCCGGGACTAGCGGGAGGCCCCTTCCTATCCACAATGAGCAGTTCTTC.